The T cell receptor (beta chain) described here comes from a study of T cells after yellow fever vaccination. Study-level background: For low cell numbers, libraries were made with SMART-Seq v4 Ultra Low Input.

One entry per CDR3 protein, called by TCRdb with MiXCR from the 5' RACE reads. The repertoire consists of about 150,000 distinct CDR3 sequences, with around 6.3% occurring once and the leading ten covering about 0.61%. CDR3 length: 14 amino acids. Trimming took 3 bases from V and 3 from J, leaving 11 bases between them. CDR1 and CDR2 from the germline V gene are SGHDT and YYEEEE. This clonotype showed up many times. Its target is unknown. Study-wide results and limits: When the response was secondary, it was weaker but reached its peak faster, day 5 versus 15.

The sequences come from CD4+ T cells sorted from PBMCs, collected 10 days after the yellow fever booster vaccination. V gene TRBV5-6 combines with J gene TRBJ2-3, with unresolved D. The TCR sequence derives from a man aged 25 to 40 who received the YFV17D yellow fever vaccine. CDR3 bases: TGTGCCAGCAGCTCGGACGGGTATACAGATACGCAGTATTTT. This translates into CASSSDGYTDTQYF.